These 8 T cell receptor beta chains were all obtained from the same sample, sequenced in a study of tumor-infiltrating lymphocytes in primary liver carcinoma. Unsorted bulk tissue, about 17-33 mg of it, served as the source for co-extraction of RNA and DNA. TCR beta cDNA came from about 450 ng total RNA, primed with a constant-region primer. Modified slightly, ARM-PCR produced TCR beta libraries over three nested multiplex PCR rounds. The first two PCR rounds used TRBV1-TRBV30 forward primers with a C-beta reverse primer, roughly 11 cycles each. TCRdb used MiXCR to reprocess the multiplex PCR reads, holding one entry per CDR3 protein. Counted here are about 54,000 distinct CDR3 sequences, over 70% occurring once; the ten biggest clones make up roughly 26%. The specimen was liver tumor tissue from sampling region 2. Subset denoted: tumor region T2, inferior pole. The receptors derive from a man aged 40-49 years with primary liver carcinoma and hepatitis B virus infection.

A remark on this clonotype: A read error may produce the germline difference seen at one junction end. This sequence joins TRBV6-5 and TRBJ2-6, with D possibly TRBD1 on 6 matching bases. Germline-derived CDR1 and CDR2 are MNHEY and SVGAGI. This CDR3 contains 18 residues. The CDR3 DNA follows: TGTGCCAGCAGTCTTTGGACAGAAATGAAAGCTGGAGCCAACGTCCTGACTTTC. It encodes CASSLWTEMKAGANVLTF.

This clonotype was recorded at least ten times. The chain links TRBV2 to TRBJ2-3; 7 nucleotides align to TRBD2. V gave up 8 bases and J gave up 4 bases; unmatched junction bases: 9. Germline V lookup: CDR1 SNHLY, CDR2 FYNNEI. The CDR3 sequence is 14 residues long. The CDR3 DNA sequence: TGTGCCAGCGGGTCCGGACTAGTGGCAGATACGCAGTATTTT. Translation gives CASGSGLVADTQYF.

On this clonotype itself: Compared with germline, one end of the junction differs, possibly owing to a read error. The V and J genes are TRBV6-6 and TRBJ2-5; 13 bases are shared with TRBD2. This CDR3 has 17 amino acids. From germline, CDR1 is MNHNY and CDR2 SVGAGI (reference sequence). As DNA, the CDR3 is TGTGCCGGCAGCCCTAAGGGACTAGCGGGACTTAAAGAGACCCAGTACTTC. Amino acids: CAGSPKGLAGLKETQYF.

In DNA, the CDR3 is TGCGCCAGCATCCGACTCATCGGGGAGCAGGGTGAGCAGTTCTTC. It yields the protein CASIRLIGEQGEQFF. V usage is TRBV4-1 and J usage is TRBJ2-1, with D perhaps assigned TRBD1 or TRBD2 (5 bases each). This CDR3 has 15 residues. V was cut by 7 bases and J by 9 bases, with 22 bases left in between. Germline loops: CDR1 MGHRA, CDR2 YSYEKL.

This clonotype was recorded a few times. This chain joins TRBV29-1 and TRBJ2-4; weak D call: TRBD1 (5 bases). The CDR3 runs 14 residues. Germline lookup yields CDR1 SQVTM and CDR2 ANQGSEA. V dropped 1 base and J dropped 13 bases, with 20 bases sitting between them. For the CDR3, the DNA is TGCAGCGTTGAAGTAAGGGGCCTCGGCGGCATCCAGTACTTC. Translation: CSVEVRGLGGIQYF.

A word on this clonotype: Sequence at one end of the junction differs from germline and may be a read error. The chain carries TRBV4-1 and TRBJ1-3; the D gene is possibly TRBD1 (6 bases). CDR1 is MGHRA and CDR2 is YSYEKL in the germline V gene. The CDR3 is 19 amino acids. The CDR3 coding sequence is TGCACCAGCAGCCAAGATCTCTGGGAAGGGGGGAGGTCTGGAAGCACCATATATTTT. This codes for CTSSQDLWEGGRSGSTIYF.

This clonotype was recorded only once. A read error may explain this, as a much larger clone is one base away. The V call is TRBV28, the J call TRBJ2-4; either TRBD1 or TRBD2 may supply D (5 bases each). CDR1 and CDR2 (germline): MDHEN, SYDVKM. The CDR3 is 15 amino acids. V shed 10 bases and J shed 2 bases, with 18 bases lying between them. In nucleotides, the CDR3 is TGTGCCACCAACTACAACGAGGGGACCAAAAACATTCAGTACTTC. Its protein product is CATNYNEGTKNIQYF.

Of note for this clonotype: One junction end disagrees with the germline gene, perhaps due to a read error. V and J are TRBV11-1 and TRBJ2-1; tentatively, D is TRBD1 or TRBD2 (5 bases each). Germline V CDR1 and CDR2: SGHAT, FQDESV (reference sequence). The CDR3 has 17 amino acids. CDR3 in DNA: TGTGCCGGCAGCCTGGGACCAGCAGGAGAAGTTGACAATGAGCAGTTCTTC. It specifies CAGSLGPAGEVDNEQFF.